This T cell receptor beta chain is drawn from a study of blood T cell repertoires in COVID-19. The overall study: Donors in Cohort 3 who had recovered were those with two negative PCRs, healthcare professional clearance, or resolution of their symptoms.

The CDR3 sequence is 14 residues long. Germline V CDR1 and CDR2: GTSNPN, SVGIG (reference sequence). The ends lost 2 bases at V and 4 bases at J; junction bases unmatched: 3. Original handling: Quantification of nucleated cells was approximated via reference gene primer amplification. Sequenced by immunoSEQ multiplex PCR; TCRdb stores in-frame clones only, minus some. V, J and clone size derive from that table, while D and trimming were established from the DNA sequence. The data hold some 180,000 clones, with roughly nine tenths observed a single time. The chain joins TRBV30 to TRBJ1-5; 9 positions match TRBD1. Sequencing was done on a sample of PBMCs or T cells enriched from blood (not recorded which). The TCR comes from a woman in her thirties or forties in a cohort exposed to, infected with or recovered from COVID-19 (not recorded which). CDR3 region: CAWSPGTGNQPQHF. In nucleotides, the CDR3 is TGTGCCTGGAGTCCCGGGACAGGGAATCAGCCCCAGCATTTT.